Presented here are 25 T cell receptor beta chains from one specimen sequenced in a study of cytomegalovirus exposure and HLA in healthy donors. Only in-frame clones appear in the TCRdb table, and some are missing; sequencing was by immunoSEQ multiplex PCR. The sample contains about 180,000 clones, roughly 85% of which appear only once. Sequencing was carried out using PBMCs. These receptors all come from a man in his late teens or twenties in good health and CMV-seropositive.

The CDR3 region has the DNA TGTGCCAGCAGTGAACTCCCGGATACGCAGTATTTT. It yields the protein CASSELPDTQYF. This chain uses TRBV6-1 with TRBJ2-3; D remains unclear. Germline V gene data show CDR1 as MNHNS and CDR2 as SASEGT. V lost 2 bases, J lost 6 bases, and 6 bases lay in between. The CDR3 is 12 amino acids.

The J gene is TRBJ1-2, the V gene TRBV2; 12 nucleotides agree with TRBD1. The CDR3 loop spans 14 amino acids. Unmatched junction bases numbered 8, after V lost 7 bases and J lost 8 bases. The germline V gene encodes CDR1 SNHLY and CDR2 FYNNEI. CDR3 in DNA: TGTGCCAGCAAACCGGGACAGGGGGCAGAAGGCTACACCTTC. Translation: CASKPGQGAEGYTF.

V and J are TRBV9 and TRBJ2-3, with 11 positions matching TRBD2. Germline values: CDR1 SGDLS, CDR2 YYNGEE. After removal of 4 bases from V and 2 bases from J, the junction contained 3 bases not matched to a gene. The CDR3 contains 15 residues. CDR3 loop: CASSIAGGYTDTQYF. The CDR3 bases are TGTGCCAGCAGCATAGCGGGGGGGTACACAGATACGCAGTATTTT.

This chain joins TRBV6-1 and TRBJ1-4; 9 positions match TRBD1. From germline, CDR1 is MNHNS and CDR2 SASEGT. V shed 7 bases and J 5 bases; nucleotides not matched to a gene: 5. The CDR3 contains 14 residues. CDR3 protein: CASIPGQGNEKLFF. As DNA, the CDR3 is TGTGCCAGCATTCCGGGACAGGGAAATGAAAAACTGTTTTTT.

The chain carries TRBV7-9 and TRBJ1-4; 7 bases fit TRBD1. After removal of 5 bases from V and 8 bases from J, the junction contained 5 bases not matched to a gene. Germline CDR1 SEHNR, CDR2 FQNEAQ (reference sequence). CDR3 length: 13 residues. The chain's CDR3 is CASSLQGREKLFF. Here the CDR3 DNA reads TGTGCCAGCAGCCTACAGGGGCGAGAAAAACTGTTTTTT. Full variable domain (remainder filled in from reference TRBV7-9 and TRBJ1-4): DTGVSQNPRHKITKRGQNVTFRCDPISEHNRLYWYRQTLGQGPEFLTYFQNEAQLEKSRLLSDRFSAERPKGSFSTLEIQRTEQGDSAMYLCASSLQGREKLFFGSGTQLSVL.

The chain carries TRBV28 and TRBJ1-3; D gene unclear. V gave up 5 bases and J gave up 1 base, with 12 bases separating them. The germline V gene encodes CDR1 MDHEN and CDR2 SYDVKM. This CDR3 has 15 residues. The CDR3 nucleotides read TGTGCCAGCAGTACCCAAGAGGTATCTGGAAACACCATATATTTT. Protein: CASSTQEVSGNTIYF.

The genes are TRBV18 and TRBJ2-5, with a tentative D call TRBD1 (5 bases). The V end lost 6 bases, the J end lost 2 bases, and 13 bases lay between the germline ends. Germline values: CDR1 KGHSH, CDR2 LQKENI. This CDR3 spans 14 amino acids. CDR3 nucleotide sequence: TGTGCCAGCTCTCTGGGGCAGGGACAAGAGACCCAGTACTTC. Translated, it gives CASSLGQGQETQYF. Filled out from reference TRBV18 and TRBJ2-5, the complete variable domain reads NAGVMQNPRHLVRRRGQEARLRCSPMKGHSHVYWYRQLPEEGLKFMVYLQKENIIDESGMPKERFSAEFPKEGPSILRIQQVVRGDSAAYFCASSLGQGQETQYFGPGTRLLVL.

V gene TRBV4-2 combines with J gene TRBJ1-2; D is unresolved. CDR1 is LGHNA and CDR2 is YNFKEQ in the germline V gene. Trimming stripped 1 base from V and 4 bases from J, with 7 bases between. The CDR3 totals 13 residues. The chain's CDR3 is CASSQGRAYGYTF. The CDR3 bases are TGTGCCAGCAGCCAAGGGCGGGCCTATGGCTACACCTTC.

The rearrangement uses TRBV6-5 and TRBJ2-7; 7 bases are shared with TRBD1. The CDR3 has 14 residues. Germline CDR1 is MNHEY and CDR2 is SVGAGI. Germline trimming cut 6 bases from V and 6 bases from J; bases unmatched to any gene: 11. The CDR3 loop reads CASSWDRSVSEQYF. In DNA, the CDR3 is TGTGCCAGCAGCTGGGACAGATCAGTCTCCGAGCAGTACTTC.

This rearrangement joins TRBV5-1 to TRBJ1-4; TRBD1 matches 7 bases. This CDR3 region has 14 residues. The germline CDR1 and CDR2 sequences are SGHRS and YFSETQ. The V segment lost 1 base and the J segment 8 bases; nucleotides outside the gene matches: 5. The CDR3 bases are TGCGCCAGCAGCTTGACAGGGGACGGCGAAAAACTGTTTTTT. Encoded protein: CASSLTGDGEKLFF.

The V gene is TRBV4-2, the J gene TRBJ2-1, with 11 bases identical to TRBD2. V lost 0 bases to trimming and J lost 5 bases; unmatched junction nucleotides: 12. CDR3 length: 19 residues. Germline V lookup: CDR1 LGHNA, CDR2 YNFKEQ. This CDR3 is CASSQDLRRVAGGDNEQFF. CDR3 DNA sequence: TGTGCCAGCAGCCAAGATCTTAGAAGGGTAGCGGGAGGGGACAATGAGCAGTTCTTC.

The chain is built from TRBV5-5 and TRBJ2-7; tentatively, D is TRBD2 (5 bases). The germline V and J ends were trimmed by 2 bases and 3 bases, with 15 bases remaining between them. The germline V gene encodes CDR1 SGHKS and CDR2 YYEKEE (reference sequence). The CDR3 has 15 residues. The CDR3 nucleotides are TGTGCCAGCAGCTTTAGTGTAGCCGGGAACTACGAGCAGTACTTC. Its translation is CASSFSVAGNYEQYF.

The V gene is TRBV16, the J gene TRBJ2-1, with a tentative D call TRBD2 (6 bases). The CDR3 spans 14 residues. CDR1 and CDR2 from the germline V gene are KGHSY and FQNENV. Between the trimmed V and J ends, which lost 0 bases and 6 bases, there was a span of 9 bases. The CDR3 region is CASSQSQEGNEQFF. As DNA, the CDR3 is TGTGCCAGCAGCCAATCGCAGGAGGGCAATGAGCAGTTCTTC.

The chain joins TRBV11-2 to TRBJ2-7; the D gene is possibly TRBD1 (6 bases). In germline, CDR1 is SGHAT, CDR2 FQNNGV. The CDR3 consists of 15 residues. The V and J ends lost 5 bases and 0 bases respectively, with 14 bases between them. The CDR3 protein is CASSLGADSSYEQYF. CDR3 sequence (DNA): TGTGCCAGCAGCCTGGGGGCTGATAGCTCCTACGAGCAGTACTTC.

The rearrangement joins TRBV2 to TRBJ2-3, with TRBD2 matching 10 bases. Germline V gives CDR1 SNHLY, CDR2 FYNNEI. CDR3 size: 16 residues. V lost 3 bases and J lost 3; bases outside the gene matches: 6. The CDR3 loop is CASSDWSGGATDTQYF. CDR3 bases: TGTGCCAGCAGTGACTGGAGCGGGGGGGCAACAGATACGCAGTATTTT. Looking up the rest from reference TRBV2 and TRBJ2-3 gives the full variable domain: EPEVTQTPSHQVTQMGQEVILRCVPISNHLYFYWYRQILGQKVEFLVSFYNNEISEKSEIFDDQFSVERPDGSNFTLKIRSTKLEDSAMYFCASSDWSGGATDTQYFGPGTRLTVL.

Notes on this clone: One end of the junction is discordant with germline, which a read error may explain. The chain recombines TRBV12-5 with TRBJ2-1, with TRBD2 matching 11 bases. The germline gives CDR1 LGHNT, CDR2 FRNRAP. This CDR3 has 17 amino acids. As DNA, the CDR3 is TGTGCTAGTGGTTTGGCCGTACTAGCGGGGGCCGTGGATGAACAGTTCTTC. It encodes CASGLAVLAGAVDEQFF.

This chain uses TRBV6-5 with TRBJ1-2; D gene ambiguous. Germline CDR1 is MNHEY and CDR2 is SVGAGI. The V gene lost 7 bases and the J gene lost 8 bases, with 11 bases spanning the gap. The CDR3 loop spans 11 amino acids. The CDR3 here is CASTGDRGYTF. For the CDR3, the DNA is TGTGCCAGCACGGGAGACCGCGGCTACACCTTC.

The chain links TRBV7-9 to TRBJ1-4; D gene ambiguous. This CDR3 has 13 amino acids. CDR1 is SEHNR, CDR2 FQNEAQ, per germline (reference sequence). Trimming removed 1 base from V and 6 bases from J, with 6 bases in between. CDR3 coding DNA: TGTGCCAGCAGCTTAGGAGGCTATGAAAAACTGTTTTTT. This encodes CASSLGGYEKLFF.

This rearrangement joins TRBV2 to TRBJ2-5; D might be TRBD2 (6 bases). Trimming removed 2 bases from V and 4 bases from J, with 11 bases in between. The CDR3 runs 14 residues. Germline V gene data show CDR1 as SNHLY and CDR2 as FYNNEI. The CDR3 region has the DNA TGTGCCAGCAGTGAAACGGTGCGGGGAGAGACCCAGTACTTC. Translating gives CASSETVRGETQYF.

The chain employs TRBV15 and TRBJ1-4, with 7 bases that match TRBD1. This CDR3 comprises 16 residues. V lost 2 bases and J lost 0; bases outside the gene matches: 3. CDR1 and CDR2 from the germline V gene are LNHNV and YYDKDF (reference sequence). CDR3 region: CATSRLQGATNEKLFF. The CDR3 coding sequence is TGTGCCACCAGCAGACTTCAGGGGGCAACTAATGAAAAACTGTTTTTT.

The rearrangement uses TRBV27 and TRBJ2-7, with 9 bases matching TRBD1. The germline gives CDR1 MNHEY, CDR2 SMNVEV (reference sequence). Unmatched junction bases numbered 10, after V lost 6 bases and J lost 4 bases. CDR3 size: 15 residues. This chain's CDR3 is CASRTQGAGRYEQYF. For the CDR3, the DNA is TGTGCCAGCAGAACACAGGGGGCGGGTAGGTACGAGCAGTACTTC.

The chain links TRBV12-5 to TRBJ2-5; 10 nucleotides line up with TRBD1. In germline, CDR1 is LGHNT, CDR2 FRNRAP. V dropped 2 bases and J dropped 4; count of bases not matched to a gene: 10. The CDR3 is 17 amino acids. CDR3 loop: CASGLSSGTGVRETQYF. The CDR3 region has the DNA TGTGCTAGTGGTTTGTCCTCCGGGACAGGGGTAAGAGAGACCCAGTACTTC.

The chain joins TRBV27 to TRBJ2-2; 9 nucleotides line up with TRBD2. This CDR3 has 16 residues. Trimming removed 0 bases from V and 7 bases from J; junction bases left unmatched: 6. CDR1 is MNHEY, CDR2 SMNVEV, per germline (reference sequence). This chain's CDR3 is CASSLSAGGPYGELFF. The CDR3 DNA reads TGTGCCAGCAGTTTATCCGCGGGAGGGCCTTACGGGGAGCTGTTTTTT.

The chain carries TRBV28 and TRBJ1-4, with 8 bases that match TRBD1. The trim removed 5 bases at V and 4 bases at J, leaving 6 bases unmatched. Germline values: CDR1 MDHEN, CDR2 SYDVKM. The CDR3 covers 15 residues. The CDR3 nucleotides read TGTGCCAGCAGTATCGAACAGGGGGTTAATGAAAAACTGTTTTTT. Amino acids: CASSIEQGVNEKLFF. The whole variable domain, remainder taken from reference TRBV28 and TRBJ1-4, is DVKVTQSSRYLVKRTGEKVFLECVQDMDHENMFWYRQDPGLGLRLIYFSYDVKMKEKGDIPEGYSVSREKKERFSLILESASTNQTSMYLCASSIEQGVNEKLFFGSGTQLSVL.

This rearrangement joins TRBV30 to TRBJ1-6; a possible D gene is TRBD1 (6 bases). In germline, CDR1 is GTSNPN, CDR2 SVGIG (reference sequence). This CDR3 comprises 12 residues. The germline V and J ends were trimmed by 4 bases and 7 bases, with 8 bases remaining between them. The CDR3 spells CAWNRVNSPLHF. CDR3 in DNA: TGTGCCTGGAACAGGGTGAATTCACCCCTCCACTTT.